This T cell receptor beta chain was profiled in a study of regulatory T cells in long-lasting Graves disease. Whole-study context: It was over 5 years of antithyroid drugs, with positive TSH receptor antibodies, that meant persistent Graves' disease. Study conclusions and caveats: The study found TRBV28, TRBJ1-2 and TRBJ2-5 favored in persistent disease. Those with persistent disease had in common more public clonotypes (approximately 2,500) than new patients (about 900). TCR diversity in persistent Graves' patients was below that of newly diagnosed ones.

In this sample, this clonotype turned up many times. Its cognate antigen is unknown. The ends lost 6 bases at V and 5 bases at J; junction bases unmatched: 7. CDR1 and CDR2 (germline): SNHLY, FYNNEI. The CDR3 is made up of 14 amino acids. Arm-PCR of CDR3 regions with iRepertoire HTBI primers generated TCR beta libraries. TCRdb called the multiplex PCR reads again in MiXCR, with one record for every CDR3 protein. Among some 450,000 distinct CDR3 sequences listed, roughly a quarter were seen once. Documented time point: persistent/refractory GD, antithyroid drugs over 5 years with positive TRAb. Making the TCR library involved RNA that had been extracted from PBMCs.

The material sequenced was peripheral blood mononuclear cells (PBMCs), taken when the disease was refractory, from a patient treated with antithyroid drugs. V usage is TRBV2 and J usage is TRBJ2-7; TRBD2 agrees at 10 bases. This TCR was recovered from a female donor with Graves disease. Written as DNA, the CDR3 is TGTGCCAGCAGGTTAGCGGGAGGCCCGAACGAGCAGTACTTC. Translation: CASRLAGGPNEQYF.